The 17 T cell receptor beta chains in this list originate from one sample, sequenced in a study of OX40 agonist ivuxolimab in advanced cancers. Sequenced by immunoSEQ multiplex PCR; TCRdb stores in-frame clones only, minus some. This sample yields 11,000 or so clones, of which around nine tenths are seen a single time; around 49% belongs to the top ten. The sample in question was CD4+ or CD8+ T cells sorted from blood, obtained in a trial of the OX40 agonist ivuxolimab. These receptors were collected from an adult with an advanced solid tumor such as melanoma, head and neck, liver or kidney cancer.

This chain links TRBV28 with TRBJ2-2; D unclear. The germline V gene encodes CDR1 MDHEN and CDR2 SYDVKM. The length of the CDR3 is 12 residues. Trimming shortened V by 4 bases and J by 9 bases, and 9 bases separated the two germline ends. This CDR3 reads CASSYLTRELFF. The CDR3 nucleotides read TGTGCCAGCAGTTACCTTACCCGGGAGCTGTTTTTT. The full variable domain, completed using reference TRBV28 and TRBJ2-2, is DVKVTQSSRYLVKRTGEKVFLECVQDMDHENMFWYRQDPGLGLRLIYFSYDVKMKEKGDIPEGYSVSREKKERFSLILESASTNQTSMYLCASSYLTRELFFGEGSRLTVL.

This clone was seen just once. V is TRBV25-1 and J is TRBJ1-1; TRBD1 might be the D (5 bases). V was pared by 1 base and J by 8 bases, with 14 bases between. The germline CDR1 and CDR2 sequences are MGHDK and SYGVNS. There are 14 residues in the CDR3. The CDR3 here is CASSEWDSGAEAFF. For the CDR3, the DNA is TGTGCCAGCAGTGAATGGGACTCAGGTGCGGAAGCTTTCTTT.

The chain recombines TRBV11-3 with TRBJ2-1, with 8 bases that match TRBD2. CDR3 length: 15 residues. Germline CDR1 reads SGHNT; CDR2 reads YENEEA. The V segment lost 5 bases and the J segment 0 bases; nucleotides outside the gene matches: 3. The CDR3 here is CASSKSGSSYNEQFF. Here the CDR3 DNA reads TGTGCCAGCAGCAAAAGCGGGAGCTCCTACAATGAGCAGTTCTTC.

The rearrangement joins TRBV27 to TRBJ2-7; 7 positions match TRBD1. Germline V gives CDR1 MNHEY, CDR2 SMNVEV (reference sequence). The ends lost 8 bases at V and 4 bases at J; junction bases unmatched: 8. This CDR3 has 13 amino acids. DNA for the CDR3: TGTGCCAGCCGGGACAGTGGGGTTTACGAGCAGTACTTC. This sequence encodes CASRDSGVYEQYF.

J is TRBJ1-4 and V is TRBV7-6; 10 nucleotides match TRBD1. With V trimmed by 5 bases and J by 8 bases, 11 bases remained unmatched. Germline values: CDR1 SGHVS, CDR2 FNYEAQ. The CDR3 is made up of 16 amino acids. CDR3: CASSTPYGQGGEKLFF. The CDR3 DNA follows: TGTGCCAGCAGCACCCCCTACGGACAGGGGGGCGAAAAACTGTTTTTT.

The chain joins TRBV13 to TRBJ2-3, with 9 positions matching TRBD2. Germline CDR1 and CDR2: PRHDT and FYEKMQ (reference sequence). This CDR3 spans 15 amino acids. The V gene end was trimmed by 1 base and the J gene end by 7 bases; junction bases not matched to a gene: 6. DNA of the CDR3: TGTGCCAGCAGCTTAGTGTCTAGCGGGATCTATACGCAGTATTTT. Protein sequence: CASSLVSSGIYTQYF.

This chain joins TRBV7-9 and TRBJ2-3; unclear D gene. The V gene's germline CDR1 is SEHNR and CDR2 FQNEAQ (reference sequence). Trimming took off 5 bases at V and 5 bases at J, with 8 bases between the two ends. CDR3 length equals 12 residues. The CDR3 sequence: CASSDVGDTQYF. The CDR3 nucleotides are TGTGCCAGCAGCGATGTGGGAGATACGCAGTATTTT. The full variable domain, its missing parts supplied by reference TRBV7-9 and TRBJ2-3, is DTGVSQNPRHKITKRGQNVTFRCDPISEHNRLYWYRQTLGQGPEFLTYFQNEAQLEKSRLLSDRFSAERPKGSFSTLEIQRTEQGDSAMYLCASSDVGDTQYFGPGTRLTVL.

The V call is TRBV4-2, the J call TRBJ2-7, with unresolved D. Germline lookup yields CDR1 LGHNA and CDR2 YNFKEQ. V lost 8 bases and J 6 bases, leaving 8 bases between the germline ends. The CDR3 consists of 10 residues. The CDR3 loop reads CASWHFEQYF. In DNA, the CDR3 is TGTGCCAGCTGGCATTTCGAGCAGTACTTC.

CDR3 in DNA: TGCGCCAGCAGCCAAGATCGACTAGTTGGGACCGGGGAGCTGTTTTTT. Protein product: CASSQDRLVGTGELFF. V is TRBV4-3 and J is TRBJ2-2; perhaps TRBD2 as D (6 bases). Germline V CDR1 and CDR2: LGHNA, YSLEER. The CDR3 has 16 residues. Trimming took off 0 bases at V and 5 bases at J, with 13 bases between the two ends.

The CDR3 spells CASSLGGNSNQPQHF. The CDR3 DNA reads as TGTGCCAGCAGCTTAGGGGGAAATAGCAATCAGCCCCAGCATTTT. The gene calls are TRBV7-8 and TRBJ1-5; D gene uncertain. The V gene's germline CDR1 is SGHVS and CDR2 FQNEAQ. This CDR3 region has 15 residues. Deletions cut 1 base from V and 0 bases from J, with 7 bases between.

This sequence joins TRBV28 and TRBJ2-1; D not resolved. Germline CDR1 reads MDHEN; CDR2 reads SYDVKM. The CDR3 extends over 13 amino acids. The V gene lost 8 bases and the J gene lost 5 bases, with 13 bases spanning the gap. CDR3 DNA sequence: TGTGCCAGCTCTCTTCGGCTCAACAATGAGCAGTTCTTC. This encodes CASSLRLNNEQFF.

This rearrangement joins TRBV7-9 to TRBJ2-3, with 9 bases that match TRBD2. The germline V gene encodes CDR1 SEHNR and CDR2 FQNEAQ (reference sequence). The CDR3 is made up of 16 amino acids. The trim removed 4 bases at V and 2 bases at J, leaving 7 bases unmatched. The CDR3, as DNA: TGTGCCAGCAGCTCTGCGACTAGCGGAGACACAGATACGCAGTATTTT. It specifies CASSSATSGDTDTQYF.

On this clone: At one of its ends the junction is not consistent with the germline gene, which may arise from a read error. The V gene is TRBV7-7, the J gene TRBJ2-7; TRBD1 matches at 11 bases. CDR1 is SSHAT and CDR2 is FNYEAQ in the germline V gene (reference sequence). This CDR3 contains 15 residues. The CDR3 nucleotides are TGTGCTAGCAGCTTAGGACAGGGGGCGGGTTACGAGCAGTACTTC. Translated: CASSLGQGAGYEQYF. Together with reference TRBV7-7 and TRBJ2-7, the CDR3 gives the full variable domain: GAGVSQSPRYKVTKRGQDVTLRCDPISSHATLYWYQQALGQGPEFLTYFNYEAQPDKSGLPSDRFSAERPEGSISTLTIQRTEQRDSAMYRCASSLGQGAGYEQYFGPGTRLTVT.

The rearrangement uses TRBV5-1 and TRBJ1-2, with 11 bases aligning to TRBD1. This CDR3 region has 15 residues. Germline V gives CDR1 SGHRS, CDR2 YFSETQ. V lost 3 bases to trimming and J lost 2 bases; unmatched junction nucleotides: 3. The CDR3 here is CASSWTGGANYGYTF. Written as DNA, the CDR3 is TGCGCCAGCAGCTGGACAGGGGGCGCAAACTATGGCTACACCTTC.

The V and J genes are TRBV4-3 and TRBJ2-7, with D perhaps TRBD2 (6 bases). Per germline, CDR1 LGHNA and CDR2 YSLEER. The V gene lost 1 base and the J gene lost 0 bases, with 10 bases spanning the gap. The CDR3 runs 15 residues. CDR3 protein: CASSQGGVSSYEQYF. In DNA form, the CDR3 reads TGCGCCAGCAGCCAAGGGGGGGTAAGCTCCTACGAGCAGTACTTC.

The chain joins TRBV7-9 to TRBJ2-3; 8 nucleotides line up with TRBD2. The CDR3 is 16 amino acids. Germline trimming cut 1 base from V and 4 bases from J; bases unmatched to any gene: 7. Germline CDR1 is SEHNR and CDR2 is FQNEAQ (reference sequence). CDR3 sequence (DNA): TGTGCCAGCAGCTTAGAGGCAGCGGGAGATCCAGATACGCAGTATTTT. This sequence encodes CASSLEAAGDPDTQYF.

This chain links TRBV9 with TRBJ2-3; TRBD2 matches at 12 bases. Trimming cost V 4 bases and J 6 bases; bases outside gene matches: 9. The CDR3 is 16 amino acids. In germline, CDR1 is SGDLS, CDR2 YYNGEE. The CDR3 loop reads CASSFRLAGERDTQYF. The CDR3 DNA is TGTGCCAGCAGCTTTAGACTAGCGGGAGAACGGGATACGCAGTATTTT.